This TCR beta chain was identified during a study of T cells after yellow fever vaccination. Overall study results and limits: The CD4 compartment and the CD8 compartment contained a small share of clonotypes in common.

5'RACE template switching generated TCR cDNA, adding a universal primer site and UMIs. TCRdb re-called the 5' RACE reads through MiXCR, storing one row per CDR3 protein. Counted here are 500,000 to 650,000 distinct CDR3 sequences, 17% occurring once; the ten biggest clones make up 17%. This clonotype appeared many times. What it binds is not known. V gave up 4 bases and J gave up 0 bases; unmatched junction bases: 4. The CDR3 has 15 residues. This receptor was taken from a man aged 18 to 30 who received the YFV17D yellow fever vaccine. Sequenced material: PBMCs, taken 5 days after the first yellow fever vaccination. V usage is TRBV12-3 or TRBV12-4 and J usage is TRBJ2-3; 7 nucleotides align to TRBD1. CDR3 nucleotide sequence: TGTGCCAGCAGTTCTACAGGGGAGAGCACAGATACGCAGTATTTT. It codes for CASSSTGESTDTQYF.